One and the same sample provided the 2 T cell receptor beta chains below, sequenced in a study of T cells in Graves' hyperthyroidism and ophthalmopathy. There were TCR beta CDR3 regions amplified from RNA transcripts. First-round RT-PCR with HTBI primers amplified the TCR CDR3 region. TCRdb passed the multiplex PCR reads through MiXCR, listing each CDR3 protein once. The table shows 500,000 to 650,000 distinct CDR3 sequences, with 15% to 20% occurring only once. The sample comprised blood. The receptors originated from a woman aged 18-29 years with Graves' ophthalmopathy.

This clonotype was detected only a few times. The V call is TRBV27, the J call TRBJ2-1; 8 bases are a match to TRBD1. CDR3 size: 16 residues. The germline V gene has CDR1 MNHEY and CDR2 SMNVEV (reference sequence). V lost 5 bases to trimming and J lost 2 bases; unmatched junction nucleotides: 8. The chain's CDR3 is CASSPGGWIPYNEQFF. The CDR3 DNA sequence: TGTGCCAGCAGTCCAGGGGGCTGGATCCCCTACAATGAGCAGTTCTTC.

This chain connects TRBV10-3 to TRBJ1-2, with 11 bases lining up with TRBD1. The V gene end was trimmed by 5 bases and the J gene end by 1 base; junction bases not matched to a gene: 15. Germline assignment: CDR1 ENHRY and CDR2 SYGVKD. The CDR3 loop spans 19 amino acids. The CDR3 region is CAISSYGGQGAPFNYGYTF. CDR3 DNA: TGTGCCATCAGTTCTTATGGAGGACAGGGGGCTCCCTTTAACTATGGCTACACCTTC.